This T cell receptor beta chain comes out of a study of T cells in Graves' hyperthyroidism and ophthalmopathy. Researchers amplified the TCR beta CDR3 regions from RNA transcripts. Initially, a first-round RT-PCR of the TCR CDR3 employed the HTBI primer set. From the multiplex PCR reads, TCRdb called clonotypes with MiXCR, one entry per CDR3 protein. The table includes roughly 740,000 distinct CDR3 sequences, roughly 17% detected once. From germline, CDR1 is MDHEN and CDR2 SYDVKM. The ends were cut back, 3 bases at V and 6 bases at J, with 11 bases in the middle. The CDR3 contains 14 residues. V usage is TRBV28 and J usage is TRBJ2-2; D call uncertain. Sequencing input: blood. The sequence derives from a man aged 18 to 30 with Graves' hyperthyroidism. This chain's CDR3 is CASSFGHRPGELFF. DNA of the CDR3: TGTGCCAGCAGTTTTGGGCACCGACCCGGGGAGCTGTTTTTT.